The present T cell receptor (beta chain) was sequenced within a study of neurological immune-mediated disorders. Time point given: technical triplicate 2. TCRdb passed the 5' RACE reads through MiXCR, listing each CDR3 protein once. The sample includes roughly 61,000 distinct CDR3 sequences, around 24% seen only once; the top ten take about 4.6%. This clonotype has ten or more counts. The clonotype originates from a man in his 60s with HTLV-1-associated myelopathy (HAM/TSP). Specimen: PBMCs.

The CDR3 DNA follows: TGTGCCACCAGCGGACGGGGACTAGCGGGAGGAATTACCTACGAGCAGTACTTC. This sequence encodes CATSGRGLAGGITYEQYF. This rearrangement joins TRBV15 to TRBJ2-7; 15 bases agree with TRBD2. With 5 bases clipped from V and 2 bases from J, the junction kept 10 bases outside the gene matches. The germline V gene encodes CDR1 LNHNV and CDR2 YYDKDF (reference sequence). The CDR3 spans 18 residues. Combining the CDR3 with reference TRBV15 and TRBJ2-7 gives the whole variable domain DAMVIQNPRYQVTQFGKPVTLSCSQTLNHNVMYWYQQKSSQAPKLLFHYYDKDFNNEADTPDNFQSRRPNTSFCFLDIRSPGLGDTAMYLCATSGRGLAGGITYEQYFGPGTRLTVT.